Described below is a single TCR beta chain sequence and its context. The CDR3 consists of 16 residues. V dropped 4 bases and J dropped 1 base, with 16 bases sitting between them. CDR1 and CDR2 (germline): SNHLY, FYNNEI. These data come from a study of blood T cell repertoires in COVID-19. Background on the study: Acute and convalescent COVID-19 samples came from the United States, Italy and Spain.

Profiling relied on immunoSEQ multiplex PCR, and the TCRdb table lists in-frame clones only, not all of them. The sample holds about 110,000 clones, roughly 85% seen once. This TCR came from a human donor in a cohort sampled during active COVID-19. The sequencing input was peripheral blood. The chain joins TRBV2 to TRBJ2-5; a weak D match, TRBD1 (6 bases). This chain's CDR3 is CASSVDPAGAQETQYF. The CDR3 coding sequence is TGTGCCAGCAGTGTTGATCCGGCAGGGGCCCAAGAGACCCAGTACTTC. Full variable domain (rest looked up from reference TRBV2 and TRBJ2-5): EPEVTQTPSHQVTQMGQEVILRCVPISNHLYFYWYRQILGQKVEFLVSFYNNEISEKSEIFDDQFSVERPDGSNFTLKIRSTKLEDSAMYFCASSVDPAGAQETQYFGPGTRLLVL.